A selection of T cell receptor beta chains follows, all from one sample in a study of beta chain features in type 1 diabetes. Clones were read by immunoSEQ multiplex PCR, and TCRdb kept only the in-frame ones, dropping some. This table has 810,000 or so clones, 15% to 20% appearing once. The sample consisted of naive CD4+ T cells from blood. These receptors were collected from a woman aged 18-29 years in good health. The CDR3 runs from the conserved cysteine through the conserved F or W.

V	J	CDR3
TRBV15	TRBJ2-2	CATSSQVIRDTGELFF
TRBV7-2	TRBJ2-5	CASSFQRGQETQYF
TRBV6-6	TRBJ2-3	CASSRLVGADTQYF
TRBV5-8	TRBJ2-3	CASSLRYF
TRBV5-6	TRBJ2-1	CASSLFASGSSSYNEQFF
TRBV5-1	TRBJ2-7	CASSPGVSEQYF
TRBV4-1	TRBJ2-5	CASSQEAGLEWAQTQYF
TRBV7-2	TRBJ1-2	CASSQQGHSGYGYTF
TRBV20-1	TRBJ1-2	CSVTGGYGYTF
TRBV2	TRBJ2-7	CASTSGDTFRPKNYEQYF
TRBV9	TRBJ2-6	CASSVQGAGANVLTF
TRBV18	TRBJ2-7	CASSLGTGDEQYF
TRBV28	TRBJ2-7	CASSSAGRGRAYEQYF
TRBV15	TRBJ2-5	CATSRDRAEQETQYF
TRBV27	TRBJ2-2	CASSLFGGRTGELFF
TRBV7-2	TRBJ2-1	CASSLRGPNNEQFF
TRBV18	TRBJ2-2	CASSSGLAGANTGELFF
TRBV4-2	TRBJ1-4	CASSPKVGQGSEKLFF
TRBV28	TRBJ2-1	CASKGYEYNEQFF
TRBV7-9	TRBJ1-5	CASSSAQGVDQPQHF
TRBV20-1	TRBJ1-1	CSVGQGTEAFF
TRBV7-3	TRBJ2-3	CASSLSGTSGSRTDTQYF
TRBV28	TRBJ2-7	CASSQNYEQYF